This TCR beta chain was sequenced for a study of human T cells and chemical hapten exposure. Study results and caveats: The donor cohort had alopecia, so its immune response may not match that of healthy people. The study found that DPC sensitization did not change TCRs above 1 in 1000 frequency. PT1 expanded TCR counts and patch test score were linked, and their correlation was positive.

CDR1 and CDR2 from the germline V gene are GTSNPN and SVGIG (reference sequence). This CDR3 has 14 residues. V was pared by 3 bases and J by 8 bases, with 17 bases between. TCRdb re-called the RACE reads through MiXCR, storing one row per CDR3 protein. In the table there are about 160,000 distinct CDR3 sequences, about 27% of which are singletons. About this clonotype: The antigen is undetermined.

The time point here: patch test 3, about 24 weeks after DPC sensitization. Sample treatment: therapeutic diphenylcyclopropenone sensitization with weekly scalp DPC. The study enrolled 18 to 70-year-old alopecia patients suitable for DPC. The sample in question was whole blood, obtained in connection with sensitization to the hapten diphenylcyclopropenone (DPC). V usage is TRBV30 and J usage is TRBJ1-5; D might be TRBD1 (5 bases). The sequence came from a woman between 18 and 30 years old with alopecia areata. Some clones in this sample may be carry-over from other donors' samples. CDR3 sequence: CAWSGETGGKPQHF. DNA for the CDR3: TGTGCCTGGAGCGGTGAAACGGGGGGAAAGCCCCAGCATTTT. Complete variable domain (other parts from reference TRBV30 and TRBJ1-5): SQTIHQWPATLVQPVGSPLSLECTVEGTSNPNLYWYRQAAGRGLQLLFYSVGIGQISSEVPQNLSASRPQDRQFILSSKKLLLSDSGFYLCAWSGETGGKPQHFGDGTRLSIL.